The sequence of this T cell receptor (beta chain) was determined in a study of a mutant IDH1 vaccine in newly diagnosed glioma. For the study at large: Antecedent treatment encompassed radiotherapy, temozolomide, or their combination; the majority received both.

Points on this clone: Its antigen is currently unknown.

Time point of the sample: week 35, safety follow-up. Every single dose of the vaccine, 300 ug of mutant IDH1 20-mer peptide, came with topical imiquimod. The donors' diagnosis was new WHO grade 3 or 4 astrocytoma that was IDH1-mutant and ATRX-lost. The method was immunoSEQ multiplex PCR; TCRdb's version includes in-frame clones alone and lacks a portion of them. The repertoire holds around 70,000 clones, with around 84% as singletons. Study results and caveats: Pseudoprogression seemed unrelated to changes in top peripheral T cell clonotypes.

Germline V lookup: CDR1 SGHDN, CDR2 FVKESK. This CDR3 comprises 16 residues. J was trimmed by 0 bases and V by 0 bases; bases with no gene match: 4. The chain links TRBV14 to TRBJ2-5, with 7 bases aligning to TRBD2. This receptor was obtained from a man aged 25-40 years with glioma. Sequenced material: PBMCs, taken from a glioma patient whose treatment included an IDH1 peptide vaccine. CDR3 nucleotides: TGTGCCAGCAGCCAAGATGCCGGGACTAACCAAGAGACCCAGTACTTC. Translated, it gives CASSQDAGTNQETQYF.